Sequencing of this T cell receptor (beta chain) was carried out in a study of human T cells and chemical hapten exposure. Via MiXCR, TCRdb re-called the RACE reads, giving one row per CDR3 protein. The table records around 340,000 distinct CDR3 sequences, around 7% of them present only once. Time point given: patch test 1, 2 weeks after DPC sensitization. Treatment of the sample: therapeutic diphenylcyclopropenone sensitization with weekly scalp DPC. The material was whole blood, obtained in connection with sensitization to the hapten diphenylcyclopropenone (DPC). The clonotype originates from a woman between 18 and 30 years old with alopecia areata. Some clones in this sample may be carry-over from other donors' samples.

CDR3 nucleotides: TGTGGAACTAGGCGGACCGCTAACTATGGCTACACCTTC. Translation: CGTRRTANYGYTF. The chain uses TRBV6-2 or TRBV6-3 and TRBJ1-2, with D unclear. Per the germline V gene, CDR1 is MNHEY and CDR2 is SVGEGT. The CDR3 totals 13 residues.